This TCR beta chain appears in the sequencing data of a study of T cell repertoires in cytomegalovirus infection. Study as a whole: Indications came from public TCR beta signatures; they pointed to CMV infection and to a matching HLA type.

Study-wide results and caveats: HLA-C-restricted CMV clonotypes gave the most frequent clonotype in two of eight donors. Public TCR beta family frequency separated CMV-and-HLA carriers, including in an independent cohort.

The sample holds many counts of this clonotype. Antigen specificity is unknown. From the reads, TCRdb called clonotypes with MiXCR, one entry per CDR3 protein. The sample has under 100,000 distinct CDR3 sequences, roughly 3.6% seen once. The material sequenced was PBMCs. The source is a human donor in good health (CMV status not recorded). Some clones in this sample may be carry-over from other donors' samples.

The CDR3: CASIRGTAEAFF. The CDR3 region has the DNA TGTGCCAGCATCCGGGGGACAGCCGAAGCTTTCTTT. This chain links TRBV5-6 with TRBJ1-1, with 7 bases identical to TRBD1. Trimming at V came to 6 bases and at J to 8 bases, leaving 7 bases not matched to a gene. Germline V CDR1 and CDR2: SGHDT, YYEEEE. CDR3 length: 12 residues.